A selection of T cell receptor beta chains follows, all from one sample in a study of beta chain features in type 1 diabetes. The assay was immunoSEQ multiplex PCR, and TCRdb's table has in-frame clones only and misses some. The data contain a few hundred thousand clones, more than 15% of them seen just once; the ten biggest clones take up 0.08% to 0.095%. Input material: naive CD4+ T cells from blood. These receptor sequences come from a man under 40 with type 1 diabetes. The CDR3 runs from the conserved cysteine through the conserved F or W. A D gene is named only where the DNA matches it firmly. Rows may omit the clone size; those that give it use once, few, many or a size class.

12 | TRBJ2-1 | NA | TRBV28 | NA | TGTGCCGCCCTGGGGACCTACAATGAGCAGTTCTTC | CAALGTYNEQFF
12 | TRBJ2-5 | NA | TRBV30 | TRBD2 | TGTGCCTGGAGTGTCGGCGGGAGGGTCCAGTACTTC | CAWSVGGRVQYF
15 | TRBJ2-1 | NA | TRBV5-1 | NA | TGCGCCAGCAGCTTGGGAGGGCGCTCCTACAATGAGCAGTTCTTC | CASSLGGRSYNEQFF
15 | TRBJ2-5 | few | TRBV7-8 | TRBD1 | TGTGCCAGCAGCTTAGAGGGACAGACTCAAGAGACCCAGTACTTC | CASSLEGQTQETQYF
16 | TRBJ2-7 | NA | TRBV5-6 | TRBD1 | TGTGCCAGCAGCGAGCAGGGGACAGGCCGCTCCTACGAGCAGTACTTC | CASSEQGTGRSYEQYF
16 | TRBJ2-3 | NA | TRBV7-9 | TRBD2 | TGTGCCAGCAGCTTAGGTCGGCTAGCGGGATCGGATACGCAGTATTTT | CASSLGRLAGSDTQYF
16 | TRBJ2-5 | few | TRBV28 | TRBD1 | TGTGCCAGCACTCCACGGTATACAGGGGAAAAAGAGACCCAGTACTTC | CASTPRYTGEKETQYF
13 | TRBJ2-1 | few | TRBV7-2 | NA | TGTGCCAGCAGCTTACTACGGTTCAATGAGCAGTTCTTC | CASSLLRFNEQFF
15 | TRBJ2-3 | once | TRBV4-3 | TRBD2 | TGCGCCAGCAGCCCTAGCGGGTTGTTTGCAGATACGCAGTATTTT | CASSPSGLFADTQYF
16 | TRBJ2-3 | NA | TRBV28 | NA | TGTGCCAGCAGTCCCGCGGGACAGCGAAACACAGATACGCAGTATTTT | CASSPAGQRNTDTQYF
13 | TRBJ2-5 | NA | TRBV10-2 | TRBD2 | TGCGCCAGCAGGTTAGCGGGAGCCGAGACCCAGTACTTC | CASRLAGAETQYF
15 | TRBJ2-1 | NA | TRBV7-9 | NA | TGTGCCAGCAGGAACGGGGCAGGGGACTACAATGAGCAGTTCTTC | CASRNGAGDYNEQFF
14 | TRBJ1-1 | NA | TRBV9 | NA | TGTGCCAGCAGCGTAGGGCCCGACCAGCCTGAAGCTTTCTTT | CASSVGPDQPEAFF
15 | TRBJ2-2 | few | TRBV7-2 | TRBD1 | TGTGCCAGCAGCTCGGACAGGGATAGCGTCGGGGAGCTGTTTTTT | CASSSDRDSVGELFF
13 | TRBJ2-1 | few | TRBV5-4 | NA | TGTGCCAGCAGCTTTCCAGCGGCCAATGAGCAGTTCTTC | CASSFPAANEQFF
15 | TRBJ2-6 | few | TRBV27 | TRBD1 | TGTGCCAGCAGTTCCCAGGGGGCTGGGGCCAACGTCCTGACTTTC | CASSSQGAGANVLTF
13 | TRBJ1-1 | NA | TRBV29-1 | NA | TGCAGCGTTGGGAGGGTCCTTTCTACTGAAGCTTTCTTT | CSVGRVLSTEAFF
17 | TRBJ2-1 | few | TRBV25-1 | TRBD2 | TGTGCCAGCAGTGGCCCCCCACTAGCGGGAGGGAGTAATGAGCAGTTCTTC | CASSGPPLAGGSNEQFF
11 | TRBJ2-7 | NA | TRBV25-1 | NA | TGTGCCAGCAGTGTGTCCTACGAGCAGTACTTC | CASSVSYEQYF
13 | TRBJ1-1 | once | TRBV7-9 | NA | TGTGCCAGCAGCTGGGGACCGAACACTGAAGCTTTCTTT | CASSWGPNTEAFF
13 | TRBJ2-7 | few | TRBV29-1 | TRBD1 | TGCAGCGTTGGTCTTACAGGGGGTCGCGAGCAGTACTTC | CSVGLTGGREQYF
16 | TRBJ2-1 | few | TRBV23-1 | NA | TGCGCCAGCAGTCAATCGACACAGGGTCTTTACAATGAGCAGTTCTTC | CASSQSTQGLYNEQFF
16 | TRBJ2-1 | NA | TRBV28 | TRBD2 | TGTGCCAGCAGCCCCGCTAGCGGGGGGACCTACAATGAGCAGTTCTTC | CASSPASGGTYNEQFF
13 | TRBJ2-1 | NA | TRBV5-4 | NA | TGTGCCAGCAGCTTAAATCAAATCTATGAGCAGTTCTTC | CASSLNQIYEQFF
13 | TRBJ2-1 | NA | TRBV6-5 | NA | TGTGCCAGCAGTTACTCAAGCCTCAATGAGCAGTTCTTC | CASSYSSLNEQFF
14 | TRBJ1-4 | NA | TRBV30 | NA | TGTGCCTGCCGTGCGGACAGTCTATTTGAAAAACTGTTTTTT | CACRADSLFEKLFF
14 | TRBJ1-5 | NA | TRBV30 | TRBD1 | TGTGCCTGGACTCAGGGGGTAGGTGGTCAGCCCCAGCATTTT | CAWTQGVGGQPQHF
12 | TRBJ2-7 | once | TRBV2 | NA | TGTGCCAGCAGTGGACAGACCTACGAGCAGTACTTC | CASSGQTYEQYF
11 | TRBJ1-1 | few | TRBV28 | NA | TGTGCCAGCGGTCACCGCACTGAAGCTTTCTTT | CASGHRTEAFF
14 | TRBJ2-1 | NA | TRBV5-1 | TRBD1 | TGCGCCAGCAGCTTGGGGGACAGCTACAATGAGCAGTTCTTC | CASSLGDSYNEQFF
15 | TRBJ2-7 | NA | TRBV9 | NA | TGTGCCAGCAGCTACTCGGGAGCTCCCTCCTACGAGCAGTACTTC | CASSYSGAPSYEQYF
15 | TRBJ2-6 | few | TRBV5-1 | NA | TGCGCCAGCAGCTCCTTCCCTGCTGGGGCCAACGTCCTGACTTTC | CASSSFPAGANVLTF
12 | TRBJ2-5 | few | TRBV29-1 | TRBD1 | TGCAGCGTCCAGGGGGCGGGGGAGACCCAGTACTTC | CSVQGAGETQYF
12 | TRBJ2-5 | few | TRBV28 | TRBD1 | TGTGCCAGCAGTTCGGACAGGCGACGAAAGTACTTC | CASSSDRRRKYF
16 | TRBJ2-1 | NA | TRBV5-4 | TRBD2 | TGTGCCAGCAGCTTCGCCGGGACTAGCGGGAGGCATGAGCAGTTCTTC | CASSFAGTSGRHEQFF
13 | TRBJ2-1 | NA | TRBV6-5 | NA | TGTGCCAGCAGGAACAGGGACCCCAATGAGCAGTTCTTC | CASRNRDPNEQFF
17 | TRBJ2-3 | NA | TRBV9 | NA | TGTGCCAGCAGCTTACTACCGGGACACCGAAGCACAGATACGCAGTATTTT | CASSLLPGHRSTDTQYF
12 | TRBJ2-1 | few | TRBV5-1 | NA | TGCGCCAGCAGCTCGGTGGGGAATGAGCAGTTCTTC | CASSSVGNEQFF
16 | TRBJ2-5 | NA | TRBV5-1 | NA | TGCGCCAGCAGCAACGGACAGCGTCCTAACCAAGAGACCCAGTACTTC | CASSNGQRPNQETQYF
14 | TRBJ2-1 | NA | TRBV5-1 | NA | TGCGCCAGCAGCTTGGCCGGCAGGGACAATGAGCAGTTCTTC | CASSLAGRDNEQFF
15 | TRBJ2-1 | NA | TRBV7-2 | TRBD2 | TGTGCCAGCAGCTTAGGGGGACTAGCGTCTAATGAGCAGTTCTTC | CASSLGGLASNEQFF
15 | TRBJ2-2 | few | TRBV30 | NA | TGTGCCTGGATCCGGGACACCCGGAACACCGGGGAGCTGTTTTTT | CAWIRDTRNTGELFF
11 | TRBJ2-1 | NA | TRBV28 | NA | TGTGCCAGCAGTTTCAACAGAGAGCAGTTCTTC | CASSFNREQFF